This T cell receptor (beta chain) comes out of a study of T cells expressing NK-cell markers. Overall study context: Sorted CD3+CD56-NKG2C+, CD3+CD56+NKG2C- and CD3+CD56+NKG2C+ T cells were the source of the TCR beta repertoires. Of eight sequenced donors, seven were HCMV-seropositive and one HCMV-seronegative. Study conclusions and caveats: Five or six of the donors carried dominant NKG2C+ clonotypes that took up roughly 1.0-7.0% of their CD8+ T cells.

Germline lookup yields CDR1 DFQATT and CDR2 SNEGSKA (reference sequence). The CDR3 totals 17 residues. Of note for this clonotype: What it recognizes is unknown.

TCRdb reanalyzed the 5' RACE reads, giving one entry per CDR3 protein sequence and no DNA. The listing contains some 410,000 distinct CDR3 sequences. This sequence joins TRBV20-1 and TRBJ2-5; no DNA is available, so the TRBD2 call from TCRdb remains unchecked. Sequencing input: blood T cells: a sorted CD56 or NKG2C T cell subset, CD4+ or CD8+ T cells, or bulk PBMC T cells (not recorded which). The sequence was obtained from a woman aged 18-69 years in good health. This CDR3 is CSAEPGLAGGLQETQYF.